The 5 T cell receptor beta chains presented below share a single source sample, sequenced in a study of control samples from healthy donors and cancer patients (dated by TCRdb to about 2020). The library was generated by the immunoSEQ multiplex PCR assay. What TCRdb holds here is the immuneACCESS table cut down to in-frame rearrangements. Part of the clones is not present; checked against another copy, under half of the missing clones reflect an unresolved V gene, and the others are unexplained. This sample lists 120,000 to 150,000 clones; 85% to 95% were detected once. Of the sample, roughly 13% falls within the top ten clones. Input material: blood. Receptor source: a man aged 35 to 55 in good health.

The chain combines TRBV5-6 with TRBJ2-2, with TRBD2 matching over 14 bases. Germline-derived CDR1 and CDR2 are SGHDT and YYEEEE. The CDR3 loop spans 17 amino acids. The ends lost 3 bases at V and 5 bases at J; junction bases unmatched: 6. The CDR3 here is CASSSGLAGVNTGELFF. For the CDR3, the DNA is TGTGCCAGCAGCTCGGGACTAGCGGGAGTAAATACCGGGGAGCTGTTTTTT.

This chain connects TRBV24-1 to TRBJ1-5; tentative D call: TRBD1 (5 bases). Trimming left V 7 bases short and J 7 bases short, with 13 bases between. The CDR3 runs 13 residues. Germline V CDR1 and CDR2: KGHDR, SFDVKD. CDR3 residues: CATSLSGNQPQHF. CDR3 coding DNA: TGTGCCACCAGCTTATCAGGGAACCAGCCCCAGCATTTT.

The rearrangement links TRBV6-6 to TRBJ1-6; D unclear. V lost 6 bases, J lost 6 bases, and 9 bases lay in between. CDR1 and CDR2 from the germline V gene are MNHNY and SVGAGI (reference sequence). The CDR3 totals 13 residues. CDR3 region: CASSGPSNSPLHF. CDR3 nucleotide sequence: TGTGCCAGCAGCGGCCCTTCTAATTCACCCCTCCACTTT.

The chain is built from TRBV6-2 or TRBV6-3 and TRBJ1-1; maybe TRBD1 (5 bases). This CDR3 contains 14 residues. V shed 3 bases and J shed 8 bases, with 16 bases lying between them. Germline V gene lookup returns CDR1 MNHEY and CDR2 SVGEGT. DNA for the CDR3: TGTGCCAGCAGTTATATATCGGGGCGCGCCGAAGCTTTCTTT. Encoded protein: CASSYISGRAEAFF.

The chain employs TRBV12-3 or TRBV12-4 and TRBJ2-1, with unresolved D. The CDR3 length is 13 residues. The V end was cut by 3 bases, the J end by 6 bases, with 9 bases between. The CDR3 loop is CASSLGLSNEQFF. Here the CDR3 DNA reads TGTGCCAGCAGTTTGGGTCTCTCCAATGAGCAGTTCTTC.